This T cell receptor beta chain was sequenced in a study of OX40 agonist ivuxolimab in advanced cancers. Study context: A male proportion of 82.7% was recorded, with mean age approximately 56 years and range roughly 23 to 79.

Germline lookup yields CDR1 LGHNA and CDR2 YNFKEQ. J lost 4 bases, V lost 0 bases, and 6 bases had no gene match. CDR3 length: 16 residues. Measured with immunoSEQ multiplex PCR; TCRdb has only the in-frame clones, and not every one. The sample lists some 110,000 clones, about 93% occurring once. The sequencing used CD4+ or CD8+ T cells sorted from blood, collected in a trial of the OX40 agonist ivuxolimab. V gene TRBV4-2 combines with J gene TRBJ2-1; TRBD1 aligns across 7 bases. The sequence derives from an adult with an advanced solid tumor such as melanoma, head and neck, liver or kidney cancer. The CDR3 coding sequence is TGTGCCAGCAGCCAAGATCCCCCGACAGGGTACAATGAGCAGTTCTTC. Amino acid sequence: CASSQDPPTGYNEQFF.